These 7 T cell receptor beta chains were sequenced from one sample in a study of T cells in Graves' hyperthyroidism and ophthalmopathy. Researchers amplified the TCR beta CDR3 regions from RNA transcripts. First-round RT-PCR targeting the TCR CDR3 was performed with the HTBI primer set. TCRdb reprocessed the multiplex PCR reads via MiXCR and lists one record per CDR3 protein. Of about 420,000 distinct CDR3 sequences in the sample, approximately 15% are singletons; the top ten hold 5.3%. Sequencing used blood. The receptor source for this set is a woman under 30 with Graves' hyperthyroidism.

This clonotype was detected only a few times. The rearrangement links TRBV5-1 to TRBJ1-5; no reliable D call. CDR1 SGHRS and CDR2 YFSETQ come from the germline V gene. The CDR3 extends over 15 amino acids. Trimming stripped 0 bases from V and 5 bases from J, with 12 bases between. CDR3 amino acids: CASSLGGLKDQPQHF. For the CDR3, the DNA is TGCGCCAGCAGCTTGGGCGGGTTGAAGGATCAGCCCCAGCATTTT.

This clonotype has just a few counts. The chain is built from TRBV3-1 and TRBJ2-1; weak D call: TRBD1 (5 bases). V was pared by 0 bases and J by 4 bases, with 13 bases between. Germline CDR1 reads LGHDT; CDR2 reads YNNKEL (reference sequence). This CDR3 comprises 16 residues. The CDR3, as DNA: TGTGCCAGCAGCCAAGATTTGGGGCGAATATACAATGAGCAGTTCTTC. It yields the protein CASSQDLGRIYNEQFF.

This clonotype was detected a few times. The chain combines TRBV19 with TRBJ1-5, with 8 bases aligning to TRBD1. The CDR3 extends over 16 amino acids. Looked up from germline, CDR1 is LNHDA and CDR2 is SQIVND (reference sequence). V was clipped by 0 bases and J by 6 bases; unmatched bases: 7. The DNA for the CDR3 is TGTGCCAGTAGTATAGATCAACAGGGGGTCGCTCAGCCCCAGCATTTT. This encodes CASSIDQQGVAQPQHF. Drawing the rest from reference TRBV19 and TRBJ1-5, the complete variable domain is DGGITQSPKYLFRKEGQNVTLSCEQNLNHDAMYWYRQDPGQGLRLIYYSQIVNDFQKGDIAEGYSVSREKKESFPLTVTSAQKNPTAFYLCASSIDQQGVAQPQHFGDGTRLSIL.

The rearrangement uses TRBV20-1 and TRBJ2-3; TRBD2 aligns across 13 bases. This CDR3 has 19 amino acids. CDR1 DFQATT and CDR2 SNEGSKA come from the germline V gene (reference sequence). The ends lost 1 base at V and 0 bases at J; junction bases unmatched: 10. This chain's CDR3 is CSARAGGRTSGSSTDTQYF. CDR3 bases: TGCAGTGCTAGAGCGGGGGGGCGGACTAGCGGGAGTAGCACAGATACGCAGTATTTT.

Many counts were recorded for this clonotype. The CDR3 loop is CASSQDPQARTSGSEQFF. CDR3 DNA sequence: TGCGCCAGCAGCCAAGACCCACAGGCTCGGACTAGCGGGAGTGAGCAGTTCTTC. V gene TRBV4-3 combines with J gene TRBJ2-1; 13 bases line up with TRBD2. The germline V gene has CDR1 LGHNA and CDR2 YSLEER. The CDR3 runs 18 residues. Losses at the gene ends were 0 bases for V and 9 bases for J; bases not matched to a gene: 11.

Worth noting for this clonotype: Relative to the germline gene, one junction end is altered; a read error may explain this. V gene TRBV20-1 combines with J gene TRBJ1-1, with D possibly matching TRBD1 (6 bases). Germline V lookup: CDR1 DFQATT, CDR2 SNEGSKA (reference sequence). This CDR3 has 14 amino acids. The CDR3: CSAQPPGESTDAFF. Written as DNA, the CDR3 is TGCAGTGCCCAGCCGCCAGGGGAGAGCACTGATGCTTTCTTT.

This clonotype was seen many times. This chain connects TRBV28 to TRBJ2-2; D uncertain. CDR1 MDHEN and CDR2 SYDVKM come from the germline V gene. Trimming took 6 bases from V and 0 from J, leaving 5 bases between them. This CDR3 region has 13 residues. The CDR3 nucleotides read TGTGCCAGCAGGCAGACGAACACCGGGGAGCTGTTTTTT. Translation: CASRQTNTGELFF. The variable domain in full, with the rest retrieved from reference TRBV28 and TRBJ2-2, is DVKVTQSSRYLVKRTGEKVFLECVQDMDHENMFWYRQDPGLGLRLIYFSYDVKMKEKGDIPEGYSVSREKKERFSLILESASTNQTSMYLCASRQTNTGELFFGEGSRLTVL.